The next 2 T cell receptor beta chains were all read from a single sample in a study of spatial heterogeneity in lung cancer (dated by TCRdb to about 2019). Broad study findings and their caveats: The tumor nonsynonymous mutation count correlated with the number of expanded intratumoral alpha and beta TCRs.

These receptors lack a known antigen. Reading the label with the study, this specimen's time point is: sample taken at primary tumor resection. Libraries came from 5' RACE. Sequencing was performed on a NextSeq 500. Through fastp at Q25 and MiXCR, TCRdb rebuilt clones from the public reads, retaining in-frame beta chains. Here each entry gathers all rows of one CDR3 protein and keeps the most common genes and DNA. This sample holds over 15,000 distinct CDR3 sequences; 8.5% to 10% were observed only once. Clones ranked in the top ten supply about 20% of the sample. This specimen was lung tumor tissue, taken at surgery. All receptors derive from a female donor with early-stage non-small cell lung cancer.

To note about this clonotype: Because the library targeted alpha chains, this beta chain is an off-target read whose size means little. V and J are TRBV7-2 and TRBJ1-2; D unresolved. Between the trimmed V and J ends, which lost 2 bases and 1 base, there was a span of 14 bases. In germline, CDR1 is SGHTA, CDR2 FQGNSA. This CDR3 region has 16 residues. CDR3 amino acids: CASSLRRLAHNYGYTF. DNA for the CDR3: TGTGCCAGCAGCTTAAGGCGCCTGGCCCATAACTATGGCTACACCTTC.

This clonotype rates as medium-sized. This beta chain is an off-target read within a library intended for alpha chains, so its frequency means little. This chain connects TRBV10-3 to TRBJ2-1; D perhaps matches TRBD1 (6 bases). Germline V gene data show CDR1 as ENHRY and CDR2 as SYGVKD. Trimming took 1 base from V and 5 from J, leaving 15 bases between them. The CDR3 is made up of 16 amino acids. Here the CDR3 DNA reads TGTGCCATCAGTGAGTTGCCCGGGACACTCAACAATGAGCAGTTCTTC. Encoded protein: CAISELPGTLNNEQFF.